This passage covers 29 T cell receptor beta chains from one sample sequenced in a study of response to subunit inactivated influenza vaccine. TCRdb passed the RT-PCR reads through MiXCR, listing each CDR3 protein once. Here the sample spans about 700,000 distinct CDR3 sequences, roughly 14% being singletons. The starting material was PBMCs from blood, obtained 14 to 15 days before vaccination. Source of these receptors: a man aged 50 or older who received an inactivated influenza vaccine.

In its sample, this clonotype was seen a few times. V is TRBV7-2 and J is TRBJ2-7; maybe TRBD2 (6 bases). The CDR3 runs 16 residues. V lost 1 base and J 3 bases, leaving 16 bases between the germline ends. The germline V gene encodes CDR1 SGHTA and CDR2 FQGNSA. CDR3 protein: CASSLVHNAGSYEQYF. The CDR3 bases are TGTGCCAGCAGCTTAGTGCACAATGCGGGGAGCTACGAGCAGTACTTC.

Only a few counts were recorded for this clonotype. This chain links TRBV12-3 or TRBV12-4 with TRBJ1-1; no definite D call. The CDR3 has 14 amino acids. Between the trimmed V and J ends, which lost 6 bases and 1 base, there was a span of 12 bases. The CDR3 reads CASRIARRNTEAFF. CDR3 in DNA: TGTGCCAGCAGAATAGCACGTAGGAACACTGAAGCTTTCTTT.

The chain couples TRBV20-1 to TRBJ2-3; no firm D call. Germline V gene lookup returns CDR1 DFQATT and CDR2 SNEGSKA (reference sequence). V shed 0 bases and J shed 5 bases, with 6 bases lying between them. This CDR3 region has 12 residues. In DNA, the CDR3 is TGCAGTGCTAGAGATCAGATAGATACGCAGTATTTT. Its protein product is CSARDQIDTQYF.

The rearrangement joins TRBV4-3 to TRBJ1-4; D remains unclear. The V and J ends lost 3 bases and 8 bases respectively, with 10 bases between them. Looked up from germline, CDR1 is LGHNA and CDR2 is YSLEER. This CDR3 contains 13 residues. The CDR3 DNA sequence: TGCGCCAGCAGCCAGGGTGTGAAAGAAAAACTGTTTTTT. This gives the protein CASSQGVKEKLFF.

CDR3 in amino acids: CATTLGGINTGELFF. CDR3 bases: TGTGCCACCACCCTAGGGGGGATTAACACCGGGGAGCTGTTTTTT. The V gene is TRBV15, the J gene TRBJ2-2; either TRBD1 or TRBD2 may fit D (6 bases each). The CDR3 contains 15 residues. The germline CDR1 and CDR2 sequences are LNHNV and YYDKDF (reference sequence). Trimming shortened V by 7 bases and J by 2 bases, and 14 bases separated the two germline ends. Full variable domain (rest looked up from reference TRBV15 and TRBJ2-2): DAMVIQNPRYQVTQFGKPVTLSCSQTLNHNVMYWYQQKSSQAPKLLFHYYDKDFNNEADTPDNFQSRRPNTSFCFLDIRSPGLGDTAMYLCATTLGGINTGELFFGEGSRLTVL.

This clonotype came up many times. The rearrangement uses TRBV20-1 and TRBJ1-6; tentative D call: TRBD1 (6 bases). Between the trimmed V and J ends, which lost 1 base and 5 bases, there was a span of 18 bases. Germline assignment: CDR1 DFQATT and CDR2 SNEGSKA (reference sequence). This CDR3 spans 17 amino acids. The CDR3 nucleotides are TGCAGTGCTAGAGGGCTTGGGGGCGGACTGAATAATTCACCCCTCCACTTT. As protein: CSARGLGGGLNNSPLHF.

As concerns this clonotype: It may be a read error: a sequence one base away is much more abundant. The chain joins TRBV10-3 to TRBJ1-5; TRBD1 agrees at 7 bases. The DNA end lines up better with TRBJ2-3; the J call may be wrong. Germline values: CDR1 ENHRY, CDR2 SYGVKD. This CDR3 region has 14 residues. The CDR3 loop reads CAISESQGFQPQYF. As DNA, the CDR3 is TGTGCCATCAGTGAGTCACAGGGGTTCCAGCCCCAGTATTTT.

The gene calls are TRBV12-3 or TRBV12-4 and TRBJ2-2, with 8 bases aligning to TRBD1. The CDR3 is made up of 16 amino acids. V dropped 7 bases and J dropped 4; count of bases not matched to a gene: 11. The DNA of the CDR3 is TGTGCCAGCACCTCGGACAGGGAGATAGTCACCGGGGAGCTGTTTTTT. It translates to CASTSDREIVTGELFF.

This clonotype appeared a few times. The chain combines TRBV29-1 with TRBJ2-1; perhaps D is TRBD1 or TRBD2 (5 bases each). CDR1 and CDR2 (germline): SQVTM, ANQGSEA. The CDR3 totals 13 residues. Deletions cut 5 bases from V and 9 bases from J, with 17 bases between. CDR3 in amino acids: CSVPGPAALEQFF. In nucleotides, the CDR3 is TGCAGCGTTCCGGGACCAGCCGCCCTTGAGCAGTTCTTC.

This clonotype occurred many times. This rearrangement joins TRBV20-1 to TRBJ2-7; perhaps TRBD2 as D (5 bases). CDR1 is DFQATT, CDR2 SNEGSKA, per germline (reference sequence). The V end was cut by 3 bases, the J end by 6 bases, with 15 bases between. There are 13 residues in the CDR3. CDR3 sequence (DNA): TGCAGTGCTAGGATAAGCGAACTAGGCGAGCAGTACTTC. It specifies CSARISELGEQYF.

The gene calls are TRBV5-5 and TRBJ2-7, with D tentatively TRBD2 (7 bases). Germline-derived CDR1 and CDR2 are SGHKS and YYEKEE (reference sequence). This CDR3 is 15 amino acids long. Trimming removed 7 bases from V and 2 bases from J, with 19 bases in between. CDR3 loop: CASGPRGAGAYEQYF. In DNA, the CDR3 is TGTGCCAGCGGACCGAGGGGGGCGGGGGCCTACGAGCAGTACTTC.

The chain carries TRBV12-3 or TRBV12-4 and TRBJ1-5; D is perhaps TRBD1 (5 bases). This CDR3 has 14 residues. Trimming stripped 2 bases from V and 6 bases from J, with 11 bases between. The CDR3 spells CASSLTGRSQPQHF. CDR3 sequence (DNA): TGTGCCAGCAGTTTAACAGGCCGAAGTCAGCCCCAGCATTTT.

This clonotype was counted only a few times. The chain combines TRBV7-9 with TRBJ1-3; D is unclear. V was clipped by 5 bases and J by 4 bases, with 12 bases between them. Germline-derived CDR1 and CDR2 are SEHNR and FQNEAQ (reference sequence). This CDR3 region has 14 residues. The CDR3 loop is CASSPPEGGNTIYF. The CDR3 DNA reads TGTGCCAGCAGCCCCCCGGAGGGAGGAAACACCATATATTTT.

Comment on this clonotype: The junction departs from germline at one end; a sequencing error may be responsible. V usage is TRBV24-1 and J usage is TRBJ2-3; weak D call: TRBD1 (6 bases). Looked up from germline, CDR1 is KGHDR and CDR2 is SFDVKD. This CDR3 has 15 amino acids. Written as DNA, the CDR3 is TGTACCACCAGTGACCACAGGGTTAGCACAGATACGCAGTATTTT. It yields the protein CTTSDHRVSTDTQYF.

The CDR3 sequence: CASSLGGGQRNEQYF. Here the CDR3 DNA reads TGTGCCAGCAGCCTGGGGGGTGGACAGAGAAACGAGCAGTACTTC. This sequence joins TRBV7-2 and TRBJ2-7; the D call may be TRBD1 or TRBD2 (6 bases each). Germline lookup yields CDR1 SGHTA and CDR2 FQGNSA. V lost 5 bases to trimming and J lost 5 bases, with 19 bases between them. This CDR3 is 15 amino acids long.

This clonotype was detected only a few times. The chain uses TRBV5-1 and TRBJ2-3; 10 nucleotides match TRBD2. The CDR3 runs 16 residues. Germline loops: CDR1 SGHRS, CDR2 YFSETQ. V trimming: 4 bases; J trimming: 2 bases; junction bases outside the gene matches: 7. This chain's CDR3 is CASSIFTSGATDTQYF. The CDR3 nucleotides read TGCGCCAGCAGCATATTCACTAGCGGGGCCACAGATACGCAGTATTTT.

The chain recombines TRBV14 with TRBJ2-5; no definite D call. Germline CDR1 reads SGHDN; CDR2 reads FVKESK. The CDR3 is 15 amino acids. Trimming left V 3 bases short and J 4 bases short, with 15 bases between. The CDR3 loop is CASSQVRGFGETQYF. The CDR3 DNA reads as TGTGCCAGCAGCCAGGTACGCGGCTTCGGAGAGACCCAGTACTTC.

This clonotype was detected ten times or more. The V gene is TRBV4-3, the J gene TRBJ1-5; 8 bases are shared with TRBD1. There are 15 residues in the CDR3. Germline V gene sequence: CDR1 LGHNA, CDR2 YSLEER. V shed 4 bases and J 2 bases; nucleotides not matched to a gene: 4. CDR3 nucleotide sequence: TGCGCCAGCAGCCCCGGACAGGGTGGCAATCAGCCCCAGCATTTT. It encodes CASSPGQGGNQPQHF.

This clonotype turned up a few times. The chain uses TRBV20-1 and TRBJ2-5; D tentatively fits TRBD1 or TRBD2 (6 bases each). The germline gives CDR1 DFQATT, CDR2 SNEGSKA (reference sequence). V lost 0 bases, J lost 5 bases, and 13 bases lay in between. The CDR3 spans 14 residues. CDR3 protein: CSARDGGQGETQYF. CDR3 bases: TGCAGTGCTAGAGACGGAGGGCAGGGGGAGACCCAGTACTTC.

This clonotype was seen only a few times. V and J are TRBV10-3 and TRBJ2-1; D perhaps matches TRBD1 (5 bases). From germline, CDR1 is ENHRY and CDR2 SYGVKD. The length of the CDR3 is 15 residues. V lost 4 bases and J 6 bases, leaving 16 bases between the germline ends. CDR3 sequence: CAISGGPQGFNEQFF. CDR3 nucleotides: TGTGCCATCAGTGGGGGCCCTCAAGGGTTCAATGAGCAGTTCTTC.

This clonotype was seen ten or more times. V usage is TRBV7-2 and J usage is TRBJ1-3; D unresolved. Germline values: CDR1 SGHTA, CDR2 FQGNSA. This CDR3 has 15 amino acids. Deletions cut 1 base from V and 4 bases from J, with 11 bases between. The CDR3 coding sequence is TGTGCCAGCAGCTTAGTGGTGGGGTCGGGAAACACCATATATTTT. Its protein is CASSLVVGSGNTIYF.

CDR3 in amino acids: CASSQTRTRNYGYTF. The CDR3 DNA reads as TGTGCCAGCAGTCAAACTAGGACAAGGAACTATGGCTACACCTTC. The chain employs TRBV6-1 and TRBJ1-2; D might be TRBD1 (5 bases). Germline CDR1 and CDR2: MNHNS and SASEGT. V was trimmed by 5 bases and J by 2 bases, leaving 15 bases between them. The CDR3 consists of 15 residues.

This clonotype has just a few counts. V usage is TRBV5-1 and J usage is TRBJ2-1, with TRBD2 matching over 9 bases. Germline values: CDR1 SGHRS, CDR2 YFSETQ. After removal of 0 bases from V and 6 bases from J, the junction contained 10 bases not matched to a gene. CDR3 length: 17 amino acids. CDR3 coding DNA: TGCGCCAGCAGCTTGGGAGGTAGCGGGGGCCCAGGCAATGAGCAGTTCTTC. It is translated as CASSLGGSGGPGNEQFF.

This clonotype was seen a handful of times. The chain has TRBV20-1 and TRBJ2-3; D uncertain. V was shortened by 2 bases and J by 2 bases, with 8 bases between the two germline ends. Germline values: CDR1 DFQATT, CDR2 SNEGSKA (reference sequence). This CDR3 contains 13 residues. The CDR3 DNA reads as TGCAGTGCTAGAATGTTGTCCACAGATACGCAGTATTTT. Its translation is CSARMLSTDTQYF.

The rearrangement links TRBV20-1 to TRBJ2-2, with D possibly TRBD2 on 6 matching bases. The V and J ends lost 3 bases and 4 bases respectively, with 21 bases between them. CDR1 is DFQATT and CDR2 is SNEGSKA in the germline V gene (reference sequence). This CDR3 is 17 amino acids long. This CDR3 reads CSASPLATKVGTGELFF. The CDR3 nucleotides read TGCAGTGCTAGCCCGCTAGCGACCAAAGTGGGCACCGGGGAGCTGTTTTTT.

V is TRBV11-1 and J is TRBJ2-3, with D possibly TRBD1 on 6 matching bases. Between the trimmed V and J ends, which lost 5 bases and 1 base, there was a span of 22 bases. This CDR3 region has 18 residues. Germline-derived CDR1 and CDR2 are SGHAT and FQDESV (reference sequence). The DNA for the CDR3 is TGTGCCAGCAGCCCAAGGGTTCGGCAGGGGCGTCGCACAGATACGCAGTATTTT. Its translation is CASSPRVRQGRRTDTQYF.

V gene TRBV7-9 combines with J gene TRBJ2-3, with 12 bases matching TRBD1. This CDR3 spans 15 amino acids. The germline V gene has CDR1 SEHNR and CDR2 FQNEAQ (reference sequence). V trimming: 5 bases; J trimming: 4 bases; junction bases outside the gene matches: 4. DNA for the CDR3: TGTGCCAGCAGCCGGGACAGGGGGCTCTCAGATACGCAGTATTTT. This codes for CASSRDRGLSDTQYF.

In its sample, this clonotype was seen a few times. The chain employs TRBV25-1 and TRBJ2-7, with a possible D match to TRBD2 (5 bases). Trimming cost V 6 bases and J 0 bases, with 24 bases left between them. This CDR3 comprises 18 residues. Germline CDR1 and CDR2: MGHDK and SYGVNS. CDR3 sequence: CASSLHPPEERNSYEQYF. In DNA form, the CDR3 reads TGTGCCAGCAGCCTTCACCCCCCCGAGGAGCGGAACTCCTACGAGCAGTACTTC.

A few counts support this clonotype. CDR3 sequence: CASERGGAYNEQFF. DNA of the CDR3: TGTGCCAGCGAGCGCGGAGGGGCTTACAATGAGCAGTTCTTC. The chain uses TRBV6-2 or TRBV6-3 and TRBJ2-1, with D perhaps TRBD2 (6 bases). Trimming removed 8 bases at V and 4 bases at J, with 15 bases between. The CDR3 runs to 14 residues. Germline assignment: CDR1 MNHEY and CDR2 SVGEGT.